The next 21 T cell receptor beta chains were all read from a single sample in a study of blood T cell repertoires in COVID-19. The table came from immunoSEQ multiplex PCR; TCRdb's copy has only in-frame clones and leaves some out. The repertoire holds roughly 160,000 clones, with around nine tenths as singletons. The sequencing sample was made of peripheral blood. The receptors derive from a woman aged 80 or older with COVID-19, enrolled during active disease.

The CDR3 region has the DNA TGTGCCACCCTTCAGCGGGAGGGGGGGGAGACCCAGTACTTC. It is translated as CATLQREGGETQYF. V usage is TRBV19 and J usage is TRBJ2-5, with 10 bases aligning to TRBD2. V was clipped by 10 bases and J by 5 bases; unmatched bases: 10. The V gene's germline CDR1 is LNHDA and CDR2 SQIVND (reference sequence). The CDR3 runs to 14 residues.

J is TRBJ2-1 and V is TRBV28; D is unresolved. V was shortened by 7 bases and J by 0 bases, with 7 bases between the two germline ends. Germline CDR1 and CDR2: MDHEN and SYDVKM. The CDR3 extends over 13 amino acids. The CDR3 loop reads CASTPSSYNEQFF. In nucleotides, the CDR3 is TGTGCCAGCACCCCTAGCTCCTACAATGAGCAGTTCTTC.

J is TRBJ2-1 and V is TRBV19, with TRBD2 identical over 8 bases. The CDR3 contains 16 residues. Per the germline V gene, CDR1 is LNHDA and CDR2 is SQIVND (reference sequence). Trimming took 7 bases from V and 0 from J; bases not matched to a gene: 8. CDR3 sequence reads: CASKEVAGGSYNEQFF. The CDR3 region has the DNA TGTGCCAGTAAAGAGGTTGCGGGGGGCTCCTACAATGAGCAGTTCTTC.

The chain combines TRBV2 with TRBJ2-5; 10 bases align to TRBD2. The CDR3 sequence is 13 residues long. Germline V lookup: CDR1 SNHLY, CDR2 FYNNEI. The trim removed 8 bases at V and 5 bases at J, leaving 5 bases unmatched. The CDR3 loop is CASSTSGVETQYF. In DNA, the CDR3 is TGTGCCAGCTCCACTAGCGGGGTGGAGACCCAGTACTTC.

This chain joins TRBV10-3 and TRBJ1-1, with D hard to call. The CDR3 is 18 amino acids. CDR1 is ENHRY and CDR2 is SYGVKD in the germline V gene. Trimming removed 0 bases at V and 4 bases at J, with 21 bases between. The CDR3 DNA reads TGTGCCATCAGTGAGTCGACTCGGGTTGGAGGGAGAGGCACTGAAGCTTTCTTT. Translating gives CAISESTRVGGRGTEAFF.

This clone occurred once. The chain couples TRBV19 to TRBJ2-7; 8 bases align to TRBD1. The CDR3 is made up of 13 amino acids. The J segment lost 7 bases and the V segment lost 3 bases, leaving 5 bases of the junction unmatched. Germline V CDR1 and CDR2: LNHDA, SQIVND (reference sequence). The CDR3, as DNA: TGTGCCAGTAGTATGGGACAGGTTGATGAGCAGTACTTC. This encodes CASSMGQVDEQYF.

The genes are TRBV28 and TRBJ1-6; 9 bases are shared with TRBD1. There are 16 residues in the CDR3. The J segment lost 7 bases and the V segment lost 6 bases, leaving 10 bases of the junction unmatched. The germline V gene encodes CDR1 MDHEN and CDR2 SYDVKM. This chain's CDR3 is CASRGTGGNANSPLHF. The CDR3 DNA reads TGTGCCAGCAGGGGAACAGGGGGCAACGCCAATTCACCCCTCCACTTT.

This chain links TRBV7-2 with TRBJ1-1; 7 bases are a match to TRBD1. The CDR3 is made up of 14 amino acids. Germline V gene lookup returns CDR1 SGHTA and CDR2 FQGNSA. J was trimmed by 1 base and V by 2 bases; bases with no gene match: 1. The CDR3 DNA reads as TGTGCCAGCAGCTTACAGGGGGGGAACACTGAAGCTTTCTTT. Its protein is CASSLQGGNTEAFF.

The genes are TRBV10-3 and TRBJ2-7, with a possible D match to TRBD1 (6 bases). V gave up 4 bases and J gave up 9 bases, with 22 bases separating them. CDR1 and CDR2 (germline): ENHRY, SYGVKD. The CDR3 runs 15 residues. This CDR3 is CAISARQDSLWVQYF. In nucleotides, the CDR3 is TGTGCCATCAGTGCCCGACAGGATTCTCTGTGGGTGCAGTACTTC.

This clone was picked up a small number of times. The chain is built from TRBV4-2 and TRBJ1-4, with TRBD1 identical over 7 bases. The CDR3 loop spans 16 amino acids. Trimming at V came to 2 bases and at J to 4 bases, leaving 7 bases not matched to a gene. Germline CDR1 and CDR2: LGHNA and YNFKEQ. The CDR3, as DNA: TGTGCCAGCAGCCAATCCGGGACAGAATATAATGAAAAACTGTTTTTT. It codes for CASSQSGTEYNEKLFF.

The chain has TRBV27 and TRBJ1-2, with TRBD1 matching 8 bases. The CDR3 has 15 amino acids. Germline V gene sequence: CDR1 MNHEY, CDR2 SMNVEV (reference sequence). The junction had 13 bases not matched to a gene; V was cut back by 5 bases and J by 8 bases. CDR3 in DNA: TGTGCCAGCAGTCAACAACGGACAGGGCTGGGCGGCTACACCTTC. Protein sequence: CASSQQRTGLGGYTF.

The chain joins TRBV7-2 to TRBJ2-7; 8 nucleotides align to TRBD2. J gave up 2 bases and V 6 bases, and 6 bases lay outside the gene matches. This CDR3 comprises 14 residues. Germline V gene sequence: CDR1 SGHTA, CDR2 FQGNSA. The CDR3 protein is CASRPAGEPYEQYF. The CDR3 bases are TGTGCCAGCAGACCAGCGGGAGAACCCTACGAGCAGTACTTC.

This clone appeared a few times. This chain connects TRBV5-4 to TRBJ2-2, with 7 nucleotides matching TRBD2. This CDR3 contains 15 residues. The trim removed 0 bases at V and 6 bases at J, leaving 5 bases unmatched. Germline V gene lookup returns CDR1 SGHNT and CDR2 YYREEE (reference sequence). DNA for the CDR3: TGTGCCAGCAGCTTGGGCGGGAGTTGGGCCGGGGAGCTGTTTTTT. Protein: CASSLGGSWAGELFF.

V gene TRBV28 combines with J gene TRBJ1-5; 11 bases align to TRBD1. After removal of 2 bases from V and 0 bases from J, the junction contained 3 bases not matched to a gene. CDR3 length: 17 residues. Germline values: CDR1 MDHEN, CDR2 SYDVKM. CDR3 sequence (DNA): TGTGCCAGCAGTTTAAGGGACAGGGGGGTTAGCAATCAGCCCCAGCATTTT. Encoded protein: CASSLRDRGVSNQPQHF.

The chain has TRBV20-1 and TRBJ2-1; 8 nucleotides line up with TRBD2. The germline CDR1 and CDR2 sequences are DFQATT and SNEGSKA (reference sequence). Germline trimming cut 3 bases from V and 4 bases from J; bases unmatched to any gene: 11. The CDR3 has 16 amino acids. The CDR3 spells CSASPLSEREYNEQFF. The CDR3 DNA reads TGCAGTGCTAGTCCCTTGTCCGAGCGGGAGTACAATGAGCAGTTCTTC.

This chain uses TRBV29-1 with TRBJ1-2, with 7 bases that match TRBD1. The germline CDR1 and CDR2 sequences are SQVTM and ANQGSEA. This CDR3 spans 13 amino acids. Trimming at V came to 4 bases and at J to 8 bases, leaving 10 bases not matched to a gene. As DNA, the CDR3 is TGCAGCGTTGGGACAGGCGTTGGCGCCGGCTACACCTTC. Residues: CSVGTGVGAGYTF. Looking up the rest from reference TRBV29-1 and TRBJ1-2 gives the full variable domain: SAVISQKPSRDICQRGTSLTIQCQVDSQVTMMFWYRQQPGQSLTLIATANQGSEATYESGFVIDKFPISRPNLTFSTLTVSNMSPEDSSIYLCSVGTGVGAGYTFGSGTRLTVV.

The chain has TRBV6-4 and TRBJ2-1; 10 nucleotides line up with TRBD2. Trimming removed 4 bases from V and 5 bases from J; junction bases left unmatched: 5. CDR1 MRHNA and CDR2 SNTAGT come from the germline V gene. CDR3 length equals 15 residues. CDR3 protein: CASSGTSGGNNEQFF. CDR3 nucleotides: TGTGCCAGCAGTGGGACTAGCGGAGGGAACAATGAGCAGTTCTTC.

This chain uses TRBV11-2 with TRBJ2-1, with a possible D match to TRBD2 (6 bases). The length of the CDR3 is 15 residues. The germline CDR1 and CDR2 sequences are SGHAT and FQNNGV. V was trimmed by 0 bases and J by 9 bases, leaving 15 bases between them. The CDR3 sequence is CASSLDSGRWSEQFF. CDR3 nucleotides: TGTGCCAGCAGCTTAGATAGCGGCCGTTGGAGTGAGCAGTTCTTC.

The chain links TRBV5-6 to TRBJ2-3; 9 nucleotides agree with TRBD2. CDR1 SGHDT and CDR2 YYEEEE come from the germline V gene. The junction had 4 bases not matched to a gene; V was cut back by 0 bases and J by 5 bases. The CDR3 contains 15 residues. The CDR3 DNA sequence: TGTGCCAGCAGCTTGGGCGGGAGGGGTGGAGATACGCAGTATTTT. Amino acid sequence: CASSLGGRGGDTQYF. Variable domain in full (rest from reference TRBV5-6 and TRBJ2-3): DAGVTQSPTHLIKTRGQQVTLRCSPKSGHDTVSWYQQALGQGPQFIFQYYEEEERQRGNFPDRFSGHQFPNYSSELNVNALLLGDSALYLCASSLGGRGGDTQYFGPGTRLTVL.

The V and J genes are TRBV6-1 and TRBJ2-1, with TRBD2 matching over 8 bases. CDR1 and CDR2 (germline): MNHNS, SASEGT. With 3 bases clipped from V and 6 bases from J, the junction kept 7 bases outside the gene matches. CDR3 size: 15 residues. As DNA, the CDR3 is TGTGCCAGCAGTGATAAGGCTAGCGGGCGCAATGAGCAGTTCTTC. Translation: CASSDKASGRNEQFF.

This clone was seen a few times. The chain is built from TRBV3-1 (or the pseudogene TRBV3-2) and TRBJ1-6; TRBD1 aligns across 7 bases. This CDR3 is built from 15 residues. Germline V lookup: CDR1 LGHDT, CDR2 YNNKEL (reference sequence). V shed 2 bases, J shed 7 bases, and the junction held 5 bases outside the gene matches. The CDR3 here is CASSQPDRENSPLHF. CDR3 sequence (DNA): TGTGCCAGCAGCCAACCTGACAGGGAAAATTCACCCCTCCACTTT.